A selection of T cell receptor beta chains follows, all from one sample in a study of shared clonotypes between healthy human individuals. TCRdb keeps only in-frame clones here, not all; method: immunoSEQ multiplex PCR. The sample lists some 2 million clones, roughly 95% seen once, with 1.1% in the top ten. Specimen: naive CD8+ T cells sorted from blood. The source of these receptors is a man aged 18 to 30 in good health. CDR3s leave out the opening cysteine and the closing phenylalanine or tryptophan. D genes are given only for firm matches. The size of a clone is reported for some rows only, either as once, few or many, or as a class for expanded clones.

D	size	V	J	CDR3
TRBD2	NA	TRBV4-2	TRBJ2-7	ASSQDPAGEDYEQY
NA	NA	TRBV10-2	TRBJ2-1	ASSGGPGQF
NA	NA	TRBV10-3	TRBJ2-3	AISAGRETDTQY
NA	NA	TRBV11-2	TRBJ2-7	ASSLGWRDQSYEQY
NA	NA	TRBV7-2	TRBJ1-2	ASSLIAGVGGYGYT
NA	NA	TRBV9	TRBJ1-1	ASSVEGPGYTEAF
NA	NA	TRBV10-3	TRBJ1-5	AISEVSGNQPQH
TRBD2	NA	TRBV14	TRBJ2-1	ASSQGFSGGTRPLF
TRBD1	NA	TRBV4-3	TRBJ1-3	ASSQLTGVGNTIY
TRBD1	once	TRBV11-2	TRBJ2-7	ASSLVGRGNEQY
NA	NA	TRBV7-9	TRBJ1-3	ASRDFSGNTIY
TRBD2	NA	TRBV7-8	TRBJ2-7	ASSSVSGSYEQY
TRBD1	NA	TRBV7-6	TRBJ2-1	ASSYQTGSSYNEQF
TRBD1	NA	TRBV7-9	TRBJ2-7	ASSSSRGTGEDEQY
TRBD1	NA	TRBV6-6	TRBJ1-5	ASSYGTGYQPQH
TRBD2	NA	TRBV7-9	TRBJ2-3	ASSLGPSGRAADTQY
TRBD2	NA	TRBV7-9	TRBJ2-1	ASSLWAGGKNEQF
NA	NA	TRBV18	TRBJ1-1	ASSPSRGQNTEAF
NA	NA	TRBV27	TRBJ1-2	ASSSIQGFGYT
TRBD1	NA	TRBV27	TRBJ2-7	ASSYRTGGYEQY
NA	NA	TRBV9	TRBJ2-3	ASADPRDTQY
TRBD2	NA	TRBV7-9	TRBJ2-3	ASSSPSGGQDTQY
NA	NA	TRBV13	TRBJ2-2	ASSSIVRDANTGELF
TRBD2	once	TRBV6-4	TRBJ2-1	ASSDTRLSGIYNEQF
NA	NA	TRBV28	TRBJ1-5	ASSFTRTGNQPQH
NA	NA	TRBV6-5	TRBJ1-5	ASSYSAGQPQH
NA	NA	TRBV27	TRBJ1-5	ASGMSYSNQPQH